The 30 T cell receptor beta chains listed next were all sequenced from one sample in a study of blood T cell repertoires in COVID-19 (dated by TCRdb to the early 2020s). Library creation used the immunoSEQ multiplex PCR assay. This is the immuneACCESS table as TCRdb keeps it, with only in-frame sequences that have V and J called. A part of the clones is gone; compared with another copy, unresolved V genes explain less than half, and the rest is unexplained. In all, the sample holds roughly 400,000 clones, and roughly 86% of those were seen once. The top ten constitute approximately 2% of the sample. Sequenced input: PBMCs or T cells enriched from blood (not recorded which). Receptors were obtained from a woman in her thirties or forties with acute COVID-19.

The chain uses TRBV6-5 and TRBJ1-1, with 9 positions matching TRBD1. This CDR3 has 14 amino acids. V lost 6 bases to trimming and J lost 3 bases; unmatched junction nucleotides: 5. CDR1 is MNHEY, CDR2 SVGAGI, per germline. CDR3 bases: TGTGCCAGCAGCCCCGGGACAGGGTACACTGAAGCTTTCTTT. This codes for CASSPGTGYTEAFF.

The J gene is TRBJ1-2, the V gene TRBV7-8; the D is unclear. V was trimmed by 1 base and J by 6 bases, leaving 15 bases between them. Germline V gene lookup returns CDR1 SGHVS and CDR2 FQNEAQ. The CDR3 is 15 amino acids. The CDR3 region has the DNA TGTGCCAGCAGCTTAGGACTCACCGCGAGTCATGGCTACACCTTC. This codes for CASSLGLTASHGYTF.

The chain is built from TRBV28 and TRBJ2-1, with a tentative D call TRBD2 (6 bases). The CDR3 covers 14 residues. Germline loops: CDR1 MDHEN, CDR2 SYDVKM. With 7 bases removed from V and 6 bases from J, the gap between germline ends came to 16 bases. CDR3 sequence: CASTMASAGNEQFF. CDR3 nucleotide sequence: TGTGCCAGCACAATGGCTAGCGCCGGCAATGAGCAGTTCTTC.

The rearrangement joins TRBV2 to TRBJ1-1; D is unclear. The CDR3 extends over 11 amino acids. Per germline, CDR1 SNHLY and CDR2 FYNNEI. With 2 bases removed from V and 7 bases from J, the gap between germline ends came to 5 bases. This chain's CDR3 is CASSEYSEAFF. For the CDR3, the DNA is TGTGCCAGCAGTGAATATAGTGAAGCTTTCTTT.

The rearrangement links TRBV24-1 to TRBJ2-3; perhaps TRBD1 as D (5 bases). Trimming cost V 4 bases and J 2 bases, with 9 bases left between them. Germline assignment: CDR1 KGHDR and CDR2 SFDVKD. The CDR3 consists of 14 residues. CDR3 DNA sequence: TGTGCCACCAGTGACAGGGCCTTCACAGATACGCAGTATTTT. Protein product: CATSDRAFTDTQYF.

The CDR3 protein is CASRESLAFF. As DNA, the CDR3 is TGTGCCAGCAGAGAGTCTCTAGCTTTCTTT. The chain has TRBV21-1 and TRBJ1-1. TRBV21-1 is a listed pseudogene. This CDR3 has 10 residues.

CDR3 nucleotide sequence: TGTGCCAGGACGACGGACAGCCACAATCAGCCCCAGCATTTT. The encoded protein is CARTTDSHNQPQHF. The gene calls are TRBV27 and TRBJ1-5, with D perhaps matching TRBD1 (6 bases). Trimming shortened V by 9 bases and J by 3 bases, and 15 bases separated the two germline ends. Germline CDR1 reads MNHEY; CDR2 reads SMNVEV (reference sequence). The CDR3 is 14 amino acids.

The V gene is TRBV19, the J gene TRBJ2-3; maybe TRBD2 (6 bases). Germline lookup yields CDR1 LNHDA and CDR2 SQIVND (reference sequence). V was clipped by 7 bases and J by 1 base, with 15 bases between them. This CDR3 comprises 15 residues. The CDR3 region is CASNRAGGGTDTQYF. As DNA, the CDR3 is TGTGCCAGTAACCGGGCCGGGGGAGGCACAGATACGCAGTATTTT.

This chain connects TRBV9 to TRBJ1-1; 10 bases align to TRBD1. V shed 4 bases, J shed 7 bases, and the junction held 10 bases outside the gene matches. Germline CDR1 is SGDLS and CDR2 is YYNGEE. This CDR3 is 15 amino acids long. The CDR3 DNA sequence: TGTGCCAGCAGCCAGTATGACAGGGGGCTAGGTGAAGCTTTCTTT. Protein product: CASSQYDRGLGEAFF.

The chain is built from TRBV20-1 and TRBJ2-7; unclear D gene. Germline V gene sequence: CDR1 DFQATT, CDR2 SNEGSKA (reference sequence). The length of the CDR3 is 11 residues. The V end lost 3 bases, the J end lost 4 bases, and 7 bases lay between the germline ends. This CDR3 is CSARLNYEQYF. The CDR3 DNA sequence: TGCAGTGCTAGGCTAAATTACGAGCAGTACTTC.

The rearrangement uses TRBV7-9 and TRBJ2-1; 7 positions match TRBD2. J was trimmed by 0 bases and V by 8 bases; bases with no gene match: 7. This CDR3 region has 15 residues. Germline V gene lookup returns CDR1 SEHNR and CDR2 FQNEAQ (reference sequence). CDR3 in DNA: TGTGCCAGCTCTGGCGGCGGGAGCTCCTACAATGAGCAGTTCTTC. It translates to CASSGGGSSYNEQFF.

V is TRBV27 and J is TRBJ1-1; TRBD1 is a possible D gene (5 bases). V was pared by 4 bases and J by 2 bases, with 14 bases between. This CDR3 spans 15 amino acids. The germline CDR1 and CDR2 sequences are MNHEY and SMNVEV (reference sequence). CDR3 nucleotides: TGTGCCAGCAGTTCCGGGACGGGGGGAAACACTGAAGCTTTCTTT. Residues: CASSSGTGGNTEAFF.

The V gene is TRBV6-5, the J gene TRBJ1-4; D remains ambiguous. V was clipped by 7 bases and J by 6 bases, with 18 bases between them. The CDR3 has 15 residues. Germline V gives CDR1 MNHEY, CDR2 SVGAGI. CDR3 coding DNA: TGTGCCAGCACCTTCACGGCGGGGAGTGATGAAAAACTGTTTTTT. This encodes CASTFTAGSDEKLFF.

CDR3 protein: CASSRLAGKSDTQYF. In DNA, the CDR3 is TGTGCCAGCAGTCGCCTAGCGGGGAAGTCAGATACGCAGTATTTT. The chain recombines TRBV6-5 with TRBJ2-3; 9 nucleotides line up with TRBD2. V shed 5 bases and J 4 bases; nucleotides not matched to a gene: 7. This CDR3 has 15 amino acids. CDR1 and CDR2 from the germline V gene are MNHEY and SVGAGI.

This chain joins TRBV7-9 and TRBJ2-7; possibly TRBD2 for D (5 bases). Trimming cost V 5 bases and J 4 bases, with 9 bases left between them. Germline CDR1 SEHNR, CDR2 FQNEAQ (reference sequence). The CDR3 is made up of 12 amino acids. The CDR3 DNA follows: TGTGCCAGCAGCCAAAGCGGTTACGAGCAGTACTTC. Translating gives CASSQSGYEQYF.

The chain uses TRBV18 and TRBJ1-1; D is possibly TRBD1 (5 bases). In germline, CDR1 is KGHSH, CDR2 LQKENI. The CDR3 has 15 residues. The V end was cut by 5 bases, the J end by 6 bases, with 19 bases between. This chain's CDR3 is CASSEGRAGRAEAFF. The CDR3 bases are TGTGCCAGCTCAGAGGGGAGGGCAGGCCGAGCTGAAGCTTTCTTT.

The V call is TRBV24-1, the J call TRBJ1-2; D call uncertain. CDR1 KGHDR and CDR2 SFDVKD come from the germline V gene. The CDR3 covers 13 residues. Trimming took 0 bases from V and 6 from J, leaving 7 bases between them. The CDR3 reads CATSDLYSNGYTF. The DNA of the CDR3 is TGTGCCACCAGTGATTTGTACAGCAATGGCTACACCTTC.

This clone was counted only a few times. The gene calls are TRBV9 and TRBJ2-7, with TRBD1 as a possible D gene (5 bases). The germline V gene has CDR1 SGDLS and CDR2 YYNGEE. Trimming stripped 4 bases from V and 6 bases from J, with 14 bases between. The CDR3 runs 13 residues. Here the CDR3 DNA reads TGTGCCAGCAGCCCCGGTTGGGGCGGCGAGCAGTACTTC. Protein sequence: CASSPGWGGEQYF. The full variable domain, in which reference TRBV9 and TRBJ2-7 provide the parts outside the CDR3, is DSGVTQTPKHLITATGQRVTLRCSPRSGDLSVYWYQQSLDQGLQFLIQYYNGEERAKGNILERFSAQQFPDLHSELNLSSLELGDSALYFCASSPGWGGEQYFGPGTRLTVT.

The chain links TRBV5-1 to TRBJ2-7; 9 nucleotides align to TRBD1. J lost 1 base, V lost 5 bases, and 4 bases had no gene match. The CDR3 length is 14 residues. CDR1 and CDR2 (germline): SGHRS, YFSETQ. The CDR3 DNA is TGCGCCAGCAGAGACAGGGGGTTATCCTACGAGCAGTACTTC. This gives the protein CASRDRGLSYEQYF.

The DNA of the CDR3 is TGCGCCAGCAGCTTGTCAGGACAGGGTGGGGGTAATTCACCCCTCCACTTT. Its translation: CASSLSGQGGGNSPLHF. The chain links TRBV5-1 to TRBJ1-6, with TRBD1 matching over 8 bases. Trimming removed 1 base from V and 6 bases from J; junction bases left unmatched: 9. Germline CDR1 and CDR2: SGHRS and YFSETQ. This CDR3 has 17 residues.

V is TRBV11-3 and J is TRBJ2-2; 7 bases match TRBD1. The germline CDR1 and CDR2 sequences are SGHNT and YENEEA. The CDR3 sequence is 16 residues long. V gave up 3 bases and J gave up 0 bases; unmatched junction bases: 4. CDR3 DNA sequence: TGTGCCAGCAGCTTCCAGACAGGGCCGAACACCGGGGAGCTGTTTTTT. Translated: CASSFQTGPNTGELFF.

The chain employs TRBV2 and TRBJ2-1; maybe TRBD1 (6 bases). CDR3 length: 12 amino acids. The V gene lost 6 bases and the J gene lost 9 bases, with 12 bases spanning the gap. CDR1 and CDR2 from the germline V gene are SNHLY and FYNNEI. The CDR3 loop is CASRGTRGEQFF. The CDR3 DNA reads TGTGCCAGCAGGGGGACAAGGGGTGAGCAGTTCTTC.

This clone was counted a few times. The chain has TRBV7-9 and TRBJ2-3; D may be TRBD1 (7 bases). V was pared by 5 bases and J by 6 bases, with 24 bases between. In germline, CDR1 is SEHNR, CDR2 FQNEAQ (reference sequence). CDR3 length: 17 amino acids. The CDR3 reads CASSPSVVGTVGDTQYF. In DNA form, the CDR3 reads TGTGCCAGCAGCCCTAGCGTAGTGGGGACAGTAGGCGATACGCAGTATTTT. Full variable domain (rest looked up from reference TRBV7-9 and TRBJ2-3): DTGVSQNPRHKITKRGQNVTFRCDPISEHNRLYWYRQTLGQGPEFLTYFQNEAQLEKSRLLSDRFSAERPKGSFSTLEIQRTEQGDSAMYLCASSPSVVGTVGDTQYFGPGTRLTVL.

The chain combines TRBV5-4 with TRBJ2-3; 7 positions match TRBD2. Trimming removed 2 bases from V and 4 bases from J; junction bases left unmatched: 7. Germline V gene sequence: CDR1 SGHNT, CDR2 YYREEE (reference sequence). This CDR3 has 15 residues. This CDR3 is CASSFDGGRADTQYF. CDR3 bases: TGTGCCAGCAGCTTTGACGGGGGGAGGGCAGATACGCAGTATTTT.

The chain carries TRBV5-1 and TRBJ1-2; 7 bases line up with TRBD1. CDR1 and CDR2 from the germline V gene are SGHRS and YFSETQ. There are 13 residues in the CDR3. V dropped 2 bases and J dropped 3; count of bases not matched to a gene: 1. The CDR3 reads CASSFQGDYGYTF. CDR3 bases: TGCGCCAGCAGCTTTCAGGGGGACTATGGCTACACCTTC.

The chain employs TRBV9 and TRBJ1-1; D not resolved. This CDR3 has 14 residues. Trimming shortened V by 0 bases and J by 4 bases, and 10 bases separated the two germline ends. Looked up from germline, CDR1 is SGDLS and CDR2 is YYNGEE. DNA for the CDR3: TGTGCCAGCAGCGTAGTCCTGGGGAGCACTGAAGCTTTCTTT. Its translation is CASSVVLGSTEAFF. Variable domain in full (rest from reference TRBV9 and TRBJ1-1): DSGVTQTPKHLITATGQRVTLRCSPRSGDLSVYWYQQSLDQGLQFLIQYYNGEERAKGNILERFSAQQFPDLHSELNLSSLELGDSALYFCASSVVLGSTEAFFGQGTRLTVV.

The chain uses TRBV5-6 and TRBJ1-2; 7 positions match TRBD1. The CDR3 is 14 residues long. Unmatched junction bases numbered 9, after V lost 6 bases and J lost 4 bases. CDR1 and CDR2 (germline): SGHDT, YYEEEE. As DNA, the CDR3 is TGTGCCAGCACCATGAGTTGGGACAGCTATGGCTACACCTTC. The encoded protein is CASTMSWDSYGYTF.

This chain links TRBV9 with TRBJ2-3; unclear D gene. Germline V gene data show CDR1 as SGDLS and CDR2 as YYNGEE. Trimming removed 0 bases at V and 6 bases at J, with 11 bases between. The CDR3 consists of 14 residues. The DNA for the CDR3 is TGTGCCAGCAGCGTAGTGGGCCTGTTGGATACGCAGTATTTT. Translated, it gives CASSVVGLLDTQYF.

In its sample, this clone was seen once. The chain recombines TRBV5-6 with TRBJ1-2, with TRBD1 matching 8 bases. Germline assignment: CDR1 SGHDT and CDR2 YYEEEE. The CDR3 loop spans 14 amino acids. V was clipped by 1 base and J by 7 bases; unmatched bases: 6. This chain's CDR3 is CASSLRQGTGGYTF. Written as DNA, the CDR3 is TGTGCCAGCAGCTTGCGACAGGGGACCGGTGGCTACACCTTC.

V is TRBV19 and J is TRBJ2-1, with 10 positions matching TRBD2. With 5 bases clipped from V and 1 base from J, the junction kept 5 bases outside the gene matches. CDR1 is LNHDA and CDR2 is SQIVND in the germline V gene (reference sequence). The CDR3 loop spans 16 amino acids. The CDR3 loop is CASSRRLAGSYNEQFF. For the CDR3, the DNA is TGTGCCAGTAGTCGACGACTAGCGGGTTCCTACAATGAGCAGTTCTTC.